This TCR beta chain was retrieved from a study of beta chain features in type 1 diabetes. CDR3 length: 16 residues. Germline V gene lookup returns CDR1 LGHNA and CDR2 YSLEER. The V and J ends lost 5 bases and 3 bases respectively, with 16 bases between them. The whole isolated RNA underwent reverse transcription, so sequencing captured expressed TCRB transcripts. Produced via immunoSEQ multiplex PCR; TCRdb's table is partial and in-frame only. The table lists over 120,000 clones, about 10% of them singletons. The chain combines TRBV4-3 with TRBJ2-2; D may be TRBD1 (6 bases). Sample: naive CD4+ T cells from blood. The receptor comes from a man between 18 and 35 years old in good health. The CDR3 loop is CASSTTGSAYTGELFF. CDR3 nucleotides: TGCGCCAGCAGCACCACAGGGAGCGCGTACACCGGGGAGCTGTTTTTT.